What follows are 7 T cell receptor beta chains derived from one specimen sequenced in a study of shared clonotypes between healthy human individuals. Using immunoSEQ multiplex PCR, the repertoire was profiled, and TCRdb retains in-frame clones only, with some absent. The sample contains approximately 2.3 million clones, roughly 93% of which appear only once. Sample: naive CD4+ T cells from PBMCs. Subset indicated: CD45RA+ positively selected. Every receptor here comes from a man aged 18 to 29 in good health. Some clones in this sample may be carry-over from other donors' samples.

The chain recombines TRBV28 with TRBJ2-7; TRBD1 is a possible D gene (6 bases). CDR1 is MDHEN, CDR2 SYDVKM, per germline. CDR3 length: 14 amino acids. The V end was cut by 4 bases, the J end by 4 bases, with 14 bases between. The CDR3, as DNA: TGTGCCAGCAGTTCCCTATACAGGGTGTACGAGCAGTACTTC. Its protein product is CASSSLYRVYEQYF.

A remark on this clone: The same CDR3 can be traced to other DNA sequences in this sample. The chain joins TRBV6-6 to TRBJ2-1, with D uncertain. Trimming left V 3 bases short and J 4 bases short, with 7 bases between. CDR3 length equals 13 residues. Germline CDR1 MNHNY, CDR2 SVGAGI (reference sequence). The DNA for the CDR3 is TGTGCCAGCAGTTATTCCGGGTACAATGAGCAGTTCTTC. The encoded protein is CASSYSGYNEQFF.

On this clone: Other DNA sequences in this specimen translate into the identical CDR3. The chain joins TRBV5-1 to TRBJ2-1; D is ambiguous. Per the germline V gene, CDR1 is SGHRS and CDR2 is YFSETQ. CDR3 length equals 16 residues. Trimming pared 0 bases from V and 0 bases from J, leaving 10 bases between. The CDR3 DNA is TGCGCCAGCAGCTTGGACCGACTCAGCTCCTACAATGAGCAGTTCTTC. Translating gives CASSLDRLSSYNEQFF.

The CDR3 sequence: CASSKSTGQGATQYF. The CDR3 nucleotides read TGTGCCAGCAGTAAGTCCACCGGACAGGGCGCGACCCAGTACTTC. The genes are TRBV2 and TRBJ2-5, with 8 bases that match TRBD1. The CDR3 has 15 residues. The germline V gene encodes CDR1 SNHLY and CDR2 FYNNEI. Losses at the gene ends were 5 bases for V and 7 bases for J; bases not matched to a gene: 12.

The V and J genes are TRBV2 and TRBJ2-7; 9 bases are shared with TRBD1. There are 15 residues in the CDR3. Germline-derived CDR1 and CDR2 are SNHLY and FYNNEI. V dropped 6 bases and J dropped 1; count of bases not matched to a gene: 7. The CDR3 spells CASRGPGTGSYEQYF. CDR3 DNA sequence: TGTGCCAGCAGGGGCCCCGGGACAGGGTCCTACGAGCAGTACTTC. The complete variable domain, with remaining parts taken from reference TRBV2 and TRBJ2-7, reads EPEVTQTPSHQVTQMGQEVILRCVPISNHLYFYWYRQILGQKVEFLVSFYNNEISEKSEIFDDQFSVERPDGSNFTLKIRSTKLEDSAMYFCASRGPGTGSYEQYFGPGTRLTVT.

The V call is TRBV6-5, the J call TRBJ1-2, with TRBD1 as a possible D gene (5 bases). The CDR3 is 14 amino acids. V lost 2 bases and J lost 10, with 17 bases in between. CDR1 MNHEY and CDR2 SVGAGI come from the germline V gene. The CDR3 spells CASSYRATDYIYTF. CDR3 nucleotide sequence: TGTGCCAGCAGTTACCGCGCGACAGACTACATCTACACCTTC.

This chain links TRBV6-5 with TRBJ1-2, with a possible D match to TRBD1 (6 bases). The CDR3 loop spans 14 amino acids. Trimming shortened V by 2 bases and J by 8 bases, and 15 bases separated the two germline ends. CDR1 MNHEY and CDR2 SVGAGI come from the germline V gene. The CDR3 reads CASSYQTGHGGYTF. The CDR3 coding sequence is TGTGCCAGCAGTTACCAGACAGGCCACGGCGGCTACACCTTC.